A single T cell receptor (beta chain) is shown here with its context. The antigen is unknown. The data originate from a study of shared clonotypes between healthy human individuals. Study-level findings and limits: All-four-donor shared clonotypes had higher generation probabilities than non-shared clonotypes did. The expectation was that sequencing depth would affect clonotype sharing among donors.

The method was immunoSEQ multiplex PCR; TCRdb's version includes in-frame clones alone and lacks a portion of them. The data contain 1.5 million to 1.9 million clones, 95% to 99% of them singletons. This TCR was sampled from a man aged 30 to 45 in good health. Sequenced input: naive CD4+ T cells sorted from blood. Stated subset: CD45RA+ positively selected.

CDR3 protein: CASSPPTGTGPTYEQYF. Written as DNA, the CDR3 is TGTGCCAGCTCACCACCGACCGGGACAGGCCCTACCTACGAGCAGTACTTC. The V call is TRBV18, the J call TRBJ2-7, with 8 bases aligning to TRBD1. The CDR3 extends over 17 amino acids. With 0 bases clipped from V and 2 bases from J, the junction kept 9 bases outside the gene matches. Germline V gene sequence: CDR1 KGHSH, CDR2 LQKENI.